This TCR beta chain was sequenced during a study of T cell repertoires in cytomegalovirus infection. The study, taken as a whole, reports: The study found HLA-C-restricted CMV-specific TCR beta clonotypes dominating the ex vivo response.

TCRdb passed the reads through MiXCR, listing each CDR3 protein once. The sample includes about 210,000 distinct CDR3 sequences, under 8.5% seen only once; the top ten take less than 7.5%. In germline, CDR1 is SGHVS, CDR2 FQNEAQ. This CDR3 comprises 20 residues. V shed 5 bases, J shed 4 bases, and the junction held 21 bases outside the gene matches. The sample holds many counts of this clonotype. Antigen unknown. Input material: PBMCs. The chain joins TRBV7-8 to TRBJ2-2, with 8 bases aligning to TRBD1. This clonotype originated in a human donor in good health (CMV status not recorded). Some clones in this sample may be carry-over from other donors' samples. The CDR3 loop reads CASSPPPTGDVYSSTGELFF. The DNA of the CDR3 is TGTGCCAGCAGCCCCCCCCCGACAGGGGACGTTTATAGTAGCACCGGGGAGCTGTTTTTT.